The source of this TCR beta chain is a study of OX40 agonist ivuxolimab in advanced cancers. Repertoires were generated with immunoSEQ multiplex PCR, while TCRdb's copy carries only in-frame clones and drops some. Of tens of thousands of clones listed, around 82% are singletons. Study-wide results and caveats: There were, on average, more expanded clones in CD8+ T cells than in CD4+.

Germline values: CDR1 GTSNPN, CDR2 SVGIG (reference sequence). V was shortened by 3 bases and J by 2 bases, with 5 bases between the two germline ends. The CDR3 is 12 residues long. Only a few counts were recorded for this clone. Its matching antigen is unknown. This rearrangement joins TRBV30 to TRBJ1-3, with D unresolved. This TCR derives from an adult with an advanced solid tumor such as melanoma, head and neck, liver or kidney cancer. Sequencing was performed on CD4+ or CD8+ T cells sorted from blood, taken in a trial of the OX40 agonist ivuxolimab. The DNA for the CDR3 is TGTGCCTGGAGGGGAGCTGGAAACACCATATATTTT. It specifies CAWRGAGNTIYF.